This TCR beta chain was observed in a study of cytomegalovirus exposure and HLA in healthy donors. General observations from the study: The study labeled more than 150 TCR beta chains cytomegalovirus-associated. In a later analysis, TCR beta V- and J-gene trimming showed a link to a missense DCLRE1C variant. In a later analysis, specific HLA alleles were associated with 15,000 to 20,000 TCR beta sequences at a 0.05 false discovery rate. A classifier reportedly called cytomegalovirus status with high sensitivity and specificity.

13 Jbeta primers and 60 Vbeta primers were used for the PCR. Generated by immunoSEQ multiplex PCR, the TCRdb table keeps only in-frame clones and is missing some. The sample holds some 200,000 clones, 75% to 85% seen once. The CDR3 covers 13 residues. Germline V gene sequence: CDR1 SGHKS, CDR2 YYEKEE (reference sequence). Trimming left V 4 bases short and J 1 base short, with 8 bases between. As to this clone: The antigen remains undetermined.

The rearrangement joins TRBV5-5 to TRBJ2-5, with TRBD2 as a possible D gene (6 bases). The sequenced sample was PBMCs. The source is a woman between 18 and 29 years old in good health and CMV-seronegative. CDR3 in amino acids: CASSAGPQETQYF. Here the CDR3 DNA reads TGTGCCAGCAGCGCGGGACCCCAAGAGACCCAGTACTTC.